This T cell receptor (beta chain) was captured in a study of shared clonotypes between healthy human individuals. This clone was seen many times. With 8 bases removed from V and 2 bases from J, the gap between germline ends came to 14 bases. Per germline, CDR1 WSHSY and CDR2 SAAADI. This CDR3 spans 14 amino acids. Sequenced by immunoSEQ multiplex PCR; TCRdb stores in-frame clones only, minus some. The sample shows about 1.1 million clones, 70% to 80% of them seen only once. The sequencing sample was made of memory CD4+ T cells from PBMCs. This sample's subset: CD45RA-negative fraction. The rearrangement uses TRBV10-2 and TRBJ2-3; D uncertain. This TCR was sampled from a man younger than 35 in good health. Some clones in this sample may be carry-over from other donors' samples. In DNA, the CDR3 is TGCGCCAGCTCTAAGCAGGCACTCACAGATACGCAGTATTTT. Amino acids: CASSKQALTDTQYF.